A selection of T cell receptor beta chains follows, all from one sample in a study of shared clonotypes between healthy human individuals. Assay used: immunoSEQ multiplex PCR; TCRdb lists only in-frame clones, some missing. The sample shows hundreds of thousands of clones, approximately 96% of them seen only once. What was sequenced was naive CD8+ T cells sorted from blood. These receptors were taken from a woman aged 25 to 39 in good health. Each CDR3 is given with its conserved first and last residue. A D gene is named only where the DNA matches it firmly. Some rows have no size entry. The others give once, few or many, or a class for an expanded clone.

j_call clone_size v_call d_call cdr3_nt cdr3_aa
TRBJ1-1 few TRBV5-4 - TGTGCCAGCAGCTTGTCAGCGTCTGAAGCTTTCTTT CASSLSASEAFF
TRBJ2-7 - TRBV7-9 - TGTGCCAGCAGCAAAGAGGTCCGCTCCTACGAGCAGTACTTC CASSKEVRSYEQYF
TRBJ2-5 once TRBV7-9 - TGTGCCAGCAGCTTAGATTCGCCGGAGACCCAGTACTTC CASSLDSPETQYF
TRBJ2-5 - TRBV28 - TGTGCCAGCAGAATAGAGTGGCAAGAGACCCAGTACTTC CASRIEWQETQYF
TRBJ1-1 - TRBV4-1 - TGCGCCAGCAGCCAAGTTAGTAGCAACAGACCTTACACTGAAGCTTTCTTT CASSQVSSNRPYTEAFF
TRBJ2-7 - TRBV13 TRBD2 TGTGCCAGCAGCTGGGGACTAGCTCCCACCTACGAGCAGTACTTC CASSWGLAPTYEQYF
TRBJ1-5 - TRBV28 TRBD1 TGTGCCAGCAGTCCCTCGACAGGGATTGGCAATCAGCCCCAGCATTTT CASSPSTGIGNQPQHF
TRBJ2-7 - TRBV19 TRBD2 TGTGCCAGTAGTCCAGGACTAGCGGGCGATAGCTCCTACGAGCAGTACTTC CASSPGLAGDSSYEQYF
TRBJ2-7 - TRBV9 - TGTGCCAGCAGTGAAAGGTCAGGGTACTACGAGCAGTACTTC CASSERSGYYEQYF
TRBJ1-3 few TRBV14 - TGTGCCAGCAGCCAATACAACACCATATATTTT CASSQYNTIYF
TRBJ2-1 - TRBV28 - TGTGCCAGCAGTTTTTACGGCGGGATCTACAATGAGCAGTTCTTC CASSFYGGIYNEQFF
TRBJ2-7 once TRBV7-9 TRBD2 TGTGCCAGCAGCTTAGTAGCGGGACCCGAGCAGTACTTC CASSLVAGPEQYF
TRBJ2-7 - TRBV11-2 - TGTGCCAGCAGCCCGTCAACTTGGTACGAGCAGTACTTC CASSPSTWYEQYF
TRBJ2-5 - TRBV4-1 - TGCGCCAGCAGCCAAGGTCGCGGCGGGCTAGAAGGTTTGGAGACCCAGTACTTC CASSQGRGGLEGLETQYF
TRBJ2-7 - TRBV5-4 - TGTGCCAGCAGTTTAGACATATCTTACGAGCAGTACTTC CASSLDISYEQYF
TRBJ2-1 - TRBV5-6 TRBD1 TGTGCCAGCAGCTTTACAGGGGGCTCCTACAATGAGCAGTTCTTC CASSFTGGSYNEQFF
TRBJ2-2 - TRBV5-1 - TGCGCCAGCAGCTTGGCCCGGTTCGTGGGCGGGGAGCTGTTTTTT CASSLARFVGGELFF
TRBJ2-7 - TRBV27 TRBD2 TGTGCCAGCAGTCAAGGGACTAGCGGGAGAGAAGAGCAGTACTTC CASSQGTSGREEQYF
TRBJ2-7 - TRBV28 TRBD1 TGTGCCAGCAGTTCAACCGGGACAGACTACGAGCAGTACTTC CASSSTGTDYEQYF
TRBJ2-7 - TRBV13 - TGTGCCAGCAGCACCCGGACCGGTTACGAGCAGTACTTC CASSTRTGYEQYF
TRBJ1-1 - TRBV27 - TGTGCCAGCAGACACGACAGAAACACTGAAGCTTTCTTT CASRHDRNTEAFF
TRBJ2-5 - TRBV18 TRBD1 TGTGCCAGCTCACCACGGGACAGGGGCGGGGAGACCCAGTACTTC CASSPRDRGGETQYF
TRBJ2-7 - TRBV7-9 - TGTGCCAGCAGCACGACAGCCTACGAGCAGTACTTC CASSTTAYEQYF
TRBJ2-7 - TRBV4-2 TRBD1 TGTGCCAGCAGCCAAGAGGGGACAGGCCCCTACGAGCAGTACTTC CASSQEGTGPYEQYF
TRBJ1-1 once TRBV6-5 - TGTGCCAGCTCGACCGTTGGGCGGAACACTGAAGCTTTCTTT CASSTVGRNTEAFF
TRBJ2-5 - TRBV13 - TGTGCCAGCAGCCTAGTGCGGGGACTGAGGGGAGAGACCCAGTACTTC CASSLVRGLRGETQYF
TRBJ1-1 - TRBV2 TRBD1 TGTGCCAGCCCGCGACAGGGGCCCCCGTATGGAGCTTTCTTT CASPRQGPPYGAFF
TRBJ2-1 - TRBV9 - TGTGCCAGCAGCGCGCAGCGGAATTACAATGAGCAGTTCTTC CASSAQRNYNEQFF
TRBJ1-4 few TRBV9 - TGTGCCAGCAGCGTTGGACAGCCCAATGAAAAACTGTTTTTT CASSVGQPNEKLFF
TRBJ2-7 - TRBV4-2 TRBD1 TGTGCCAGCAGCCAAGGGACAGGGGGTTCTTGGGAGCAGTACTTC CASSQGTGGSWEQYF
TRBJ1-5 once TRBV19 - TGTGCCAGTAGTATAGATCTCAGGGAGGATCAGCCCCAGCATTTT CASSIDLREDQPQHF
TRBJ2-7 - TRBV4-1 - TGCGCCAGCAGCCAATCCCAGGGGCAAAGGTACGAGCAGTACTTC CASSQSQGQRYEQYF
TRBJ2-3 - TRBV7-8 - TGTGCCAGCAGCTTACTAGGCGGGCGTGATACGCAGTATTTT CASSLLGGRDTQYF
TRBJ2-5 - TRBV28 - TGTGCCAGCAGTTTAGGGGTGGGGCAGGGGATTCAAGAGACCCAGTACTTC CASSLGVGQGIQETQYF
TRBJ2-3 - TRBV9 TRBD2 TGTGCCAGCAGCGTAGGTTGGCGGGAGACCACAGATACGCAGTATTTT CASSVGWRETTDTQYF
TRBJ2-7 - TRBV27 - TGTGCCAGCAGCATGGAGGTTCCCGCACGGACCTACGAGCAGTACTTC CASSMEVPARTYEQYF
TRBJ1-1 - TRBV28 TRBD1 TGTGCCAGCAGTTTGGTCAGGGGGCTTCTTTTTGTGGACACTGAAGCTTTCTTT CASSLVRGLLFVDTEAFF
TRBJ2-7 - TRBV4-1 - TGCGCCAGCAGCCAAAGGACGGCTAGCTCCTACGAGCAGTACTTC CASSQRTASSYEQYF
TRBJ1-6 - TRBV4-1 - TGCGCCAGCAGCCAAGAAGCAGCGGGAACCCCCTCACCCCTCCACTTT CASSQEAAGTPSPLHF
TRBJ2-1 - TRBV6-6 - TGTGCCAGCAGTTCCACCGGACTACCTTCCTACAATGAGCAGTTCTTC CASSSTGLPSYNEQFF
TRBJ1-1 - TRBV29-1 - TGCAGCGCTCACGGGCTTGAAGCTTTCTTT CSAHGLEAFF
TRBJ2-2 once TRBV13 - TGTGCCAGCAGCCCTCACGGGGAGCTGTTTTTT CASSPHGELFF
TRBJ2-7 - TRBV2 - TGTGCCAGCAGTGGACCCTCCTACGAGCAGTACTTC CASSGPSYEQYF
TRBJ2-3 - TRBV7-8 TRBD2 TGTGCCAGCAGCACCCGGTTGGCGGGAGTAGAAACAGATACGCAGTATTTT CASSTRLAGVETDTQYF
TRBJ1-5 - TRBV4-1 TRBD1 TGCGCCAGCAGCCAAAGGTTCAGGGGGAATCAGCCCCAGCATTTT CASSQRFRGNQPQHF
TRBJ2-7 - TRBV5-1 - TGCGCCAGCAGCCAGGGGCCGGGTAACGAGCAGTACTTC CASSQGPGNEQYF